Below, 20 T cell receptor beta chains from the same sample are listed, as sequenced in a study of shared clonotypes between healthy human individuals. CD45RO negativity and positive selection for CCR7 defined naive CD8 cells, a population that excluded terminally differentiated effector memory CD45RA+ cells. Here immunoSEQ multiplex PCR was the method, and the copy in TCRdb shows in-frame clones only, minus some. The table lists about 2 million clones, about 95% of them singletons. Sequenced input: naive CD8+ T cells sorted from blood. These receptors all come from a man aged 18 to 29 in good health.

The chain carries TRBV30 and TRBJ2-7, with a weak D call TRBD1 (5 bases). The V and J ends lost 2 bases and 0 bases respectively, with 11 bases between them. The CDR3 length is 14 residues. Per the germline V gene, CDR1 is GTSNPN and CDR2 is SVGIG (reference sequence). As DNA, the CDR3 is TGTGCCTGGAGTTCCGGACACCTCTCCTACGAGCAGTACTTC. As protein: CAWSSGHLSYEQYF.

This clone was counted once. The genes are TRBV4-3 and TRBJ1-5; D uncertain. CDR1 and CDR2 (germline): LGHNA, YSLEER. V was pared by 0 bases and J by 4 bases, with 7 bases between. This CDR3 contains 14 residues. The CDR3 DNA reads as TGCGCCAGCAGCCAAGATGACGTTAATCAGCCCCAGCATTTT. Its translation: CASSQDDVNQPQHF.

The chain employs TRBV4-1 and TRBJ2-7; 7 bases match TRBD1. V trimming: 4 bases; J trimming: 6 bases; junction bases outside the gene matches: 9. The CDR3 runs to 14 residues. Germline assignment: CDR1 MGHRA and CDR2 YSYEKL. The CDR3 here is CASSLKTGALEQYF. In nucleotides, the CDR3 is TGCGCCAGCAGCCTAAAAACAGGGGCTCTCGAGCAGTACTTC.

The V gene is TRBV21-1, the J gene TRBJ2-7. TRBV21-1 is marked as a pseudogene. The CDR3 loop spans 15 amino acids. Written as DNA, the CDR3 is TGTGCCAGCAGCAAAGGAGAAGGTAAGTACTACGAGCAGTACTTC. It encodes CASSKGEGKYYEQYF.

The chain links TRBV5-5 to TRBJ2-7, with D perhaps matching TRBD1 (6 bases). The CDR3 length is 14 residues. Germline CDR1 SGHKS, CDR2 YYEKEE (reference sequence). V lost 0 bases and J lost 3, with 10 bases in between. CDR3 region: CASSLGDTFYEQYF. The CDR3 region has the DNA TGTGCCAGCAGCTTGGGGGACACCTTCTACGAGCAGTACTTC.

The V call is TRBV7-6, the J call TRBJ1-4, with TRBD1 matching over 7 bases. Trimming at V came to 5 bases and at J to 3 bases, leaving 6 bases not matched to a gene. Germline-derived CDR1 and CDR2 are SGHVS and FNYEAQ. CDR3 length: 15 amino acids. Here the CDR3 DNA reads TGTGCCAGCAGCACCGGGACAGTTGCTAATGAAAAACTGTTTTTT. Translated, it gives CASSTGTVANEKLFF.

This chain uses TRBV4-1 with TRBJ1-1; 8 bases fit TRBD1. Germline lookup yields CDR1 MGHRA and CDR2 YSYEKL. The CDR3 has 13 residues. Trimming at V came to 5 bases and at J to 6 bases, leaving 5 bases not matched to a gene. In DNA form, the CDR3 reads TGCGCCAGCAGCTACAGGGGGGGCGCTGAAGCTTTCTTT. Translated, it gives CASSYRGGAEAFF.

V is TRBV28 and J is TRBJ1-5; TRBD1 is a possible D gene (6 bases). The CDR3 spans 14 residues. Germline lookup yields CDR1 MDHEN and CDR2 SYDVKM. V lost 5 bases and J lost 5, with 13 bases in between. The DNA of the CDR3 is TGTGCCAGCAGTAGAAGGACAGACCATCAGCCCCAGCATTTT. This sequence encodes CASSRRTDHQPQHF.

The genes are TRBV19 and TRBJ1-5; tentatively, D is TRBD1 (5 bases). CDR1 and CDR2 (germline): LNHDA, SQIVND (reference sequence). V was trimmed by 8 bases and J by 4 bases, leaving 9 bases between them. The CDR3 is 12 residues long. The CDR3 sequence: CASSQGNQPQHF. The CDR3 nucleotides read TGTGCCAGTTCGCAGGGTAATCAGCCCCAGCATTTT.

In DNA form, the CDR3 reads TGTGCCAGCAGCTTGGAGGGTAGCGGGAAAACCTACGAGCAGTACTTC. Amino acid sequence: CASSLEGSGKTYEQYF. The chain links TRBV13 to TRBJ2-7; 8 nucleotides match TRBD2. V was clipped by 3 bases and J by 2 bases; unmatched bases: 9. The CDR3 loop spans 16 amino acids. Germline assignment: CDR1 PRHDT and CDR2 FYEKMQ (reference sequence).

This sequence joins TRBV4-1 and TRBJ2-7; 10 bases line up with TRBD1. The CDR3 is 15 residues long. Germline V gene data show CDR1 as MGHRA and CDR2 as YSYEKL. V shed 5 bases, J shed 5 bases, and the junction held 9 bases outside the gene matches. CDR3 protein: CASSLTGTGENEQYF. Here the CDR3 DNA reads TGCGCCAGCAGCTTGACCGGGACAGGGGAGAACGAGCAGTACTTC.

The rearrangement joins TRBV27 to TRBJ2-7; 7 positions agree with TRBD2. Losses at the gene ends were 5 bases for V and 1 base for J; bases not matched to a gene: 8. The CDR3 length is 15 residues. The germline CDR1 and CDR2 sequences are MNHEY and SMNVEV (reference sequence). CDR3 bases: TGTGCCAGCAGTCCCCCCCTAGCGGTATCCTACGAGCAGTACTTC. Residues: CASSPPLAVSYEQYF.

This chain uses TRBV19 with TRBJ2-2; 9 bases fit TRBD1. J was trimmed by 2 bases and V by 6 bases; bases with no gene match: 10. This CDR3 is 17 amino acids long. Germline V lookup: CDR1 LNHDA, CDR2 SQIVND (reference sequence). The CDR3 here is CASSLLPGQGNTGELFF. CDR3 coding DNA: TGTGCCAGTAGCCTTTTACCGGGACAGGGAAACACCGGGGAGCTGTTTTTT.

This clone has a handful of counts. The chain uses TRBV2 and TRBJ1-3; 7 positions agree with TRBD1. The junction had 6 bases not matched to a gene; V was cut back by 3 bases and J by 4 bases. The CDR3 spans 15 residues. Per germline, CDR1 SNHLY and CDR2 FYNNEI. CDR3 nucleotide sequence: TGTGCCAGCAGTGATCCCTCGGACAGGGGAAACACCATATATTTT. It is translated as CASSDPSDRGNTIYF.

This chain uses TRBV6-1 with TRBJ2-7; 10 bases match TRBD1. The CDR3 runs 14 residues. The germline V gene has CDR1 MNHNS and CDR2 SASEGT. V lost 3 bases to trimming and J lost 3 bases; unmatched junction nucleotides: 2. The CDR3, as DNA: TGTGCCAGCAGTGAGGACAGGGGGATCTACGAGCAGTACTTC. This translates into CASSEDRGIYEQYF.

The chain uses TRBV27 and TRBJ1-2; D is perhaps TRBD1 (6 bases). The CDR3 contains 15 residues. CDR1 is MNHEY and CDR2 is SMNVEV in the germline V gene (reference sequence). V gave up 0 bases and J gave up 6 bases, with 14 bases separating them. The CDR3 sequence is CASSLSGGLGNGYTF. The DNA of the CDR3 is TGTGCCAGCAGTTTATCGGGGGGGCTGGGAAATGGCTACACCTTC.

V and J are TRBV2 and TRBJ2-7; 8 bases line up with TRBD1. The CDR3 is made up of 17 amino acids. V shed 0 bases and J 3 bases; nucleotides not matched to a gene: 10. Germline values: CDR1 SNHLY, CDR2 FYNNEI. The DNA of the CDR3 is TGTGCCAGCAGTGAAGCTATCACAGGACAGGGCTTCTACGAGCAGTACTTC. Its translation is CASSEAITGQGFYEQYF.

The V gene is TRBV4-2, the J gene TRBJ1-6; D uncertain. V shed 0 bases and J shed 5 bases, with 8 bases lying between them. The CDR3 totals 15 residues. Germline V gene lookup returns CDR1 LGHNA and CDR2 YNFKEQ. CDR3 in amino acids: CASSQEATDNSPLHF. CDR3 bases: TGTGCCAGCAGCCAAGAAGCGACTGATAATTCACCCCTCCACTTT.

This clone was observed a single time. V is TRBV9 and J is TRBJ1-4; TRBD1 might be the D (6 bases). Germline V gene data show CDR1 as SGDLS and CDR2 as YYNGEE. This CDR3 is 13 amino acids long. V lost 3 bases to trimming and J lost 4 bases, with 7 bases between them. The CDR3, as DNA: TGTGCCAGCAGCGGACAGGATAATGAAAAACTGTTTTTT. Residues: CASSGQDNEKLFF. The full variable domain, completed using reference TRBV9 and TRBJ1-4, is DSGVTQTPKHLITATGQRVTLRCSPRSGDLSVYWYQQSLDQGLQFLIQYYNGEERAKGNILERFSAQQFPDLHSELNLSSLELGDSALYFCASSGQDNEKLFFGSGTQLSVL.

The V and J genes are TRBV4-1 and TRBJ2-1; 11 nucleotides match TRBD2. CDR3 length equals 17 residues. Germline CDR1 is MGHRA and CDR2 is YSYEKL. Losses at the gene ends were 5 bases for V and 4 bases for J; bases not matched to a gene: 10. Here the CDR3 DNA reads TGCGCCAGCAGCGCCCCGACTAGCGGGGTACCTTACAATGAGCAGTTCTTC. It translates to CASSAPTSGVPYNEQFF.